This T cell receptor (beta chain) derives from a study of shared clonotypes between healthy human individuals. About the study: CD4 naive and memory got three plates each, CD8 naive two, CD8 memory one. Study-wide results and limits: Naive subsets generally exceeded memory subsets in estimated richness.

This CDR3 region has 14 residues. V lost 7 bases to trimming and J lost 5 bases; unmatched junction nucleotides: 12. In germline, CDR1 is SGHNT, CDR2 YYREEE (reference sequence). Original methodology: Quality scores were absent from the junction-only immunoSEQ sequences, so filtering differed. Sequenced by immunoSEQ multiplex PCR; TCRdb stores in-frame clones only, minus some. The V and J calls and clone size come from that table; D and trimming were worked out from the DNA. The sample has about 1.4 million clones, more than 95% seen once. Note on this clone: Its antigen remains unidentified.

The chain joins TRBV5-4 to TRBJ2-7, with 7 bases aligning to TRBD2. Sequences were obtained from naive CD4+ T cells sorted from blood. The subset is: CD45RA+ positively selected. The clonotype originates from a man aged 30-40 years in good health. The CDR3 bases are TGTGCCAGCTTCAAGGCGGGAGTTGTGAACGAGCAGTACTTC. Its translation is CASFKAGVVNEQYF.